Presented here are 28 T cell receptor beta chains from one specimen sequenced in a study of cytotoxic CD8 clonotypes in ibrutinib-treated CLL. Here immunoSEQ multiplex PCR was the method, and the copy in TCRdb shows in-frame clones only, minus some. The sample carries around 330,000 clones, about 61% recorded once. This material consisted of PBMCs, taken after 36 months of ibrutinib treatment. The receptors here all came from a human donor with chronic lymphocytic leukemia.

This clone appeared a few times. The gene calls are TRBV28 and TRBJ2-3, with a possible D match to TRBD1 (6 bases). The CDR3 is made up of 14 amino acids. Germline V gene data show CDR1 as MDHEN and CDR2 as SYDVKM. Trimming removed 3 bases from V and 7 bases from J, with 14 bases in between. The chain's CDR3 is CASSFWQGRHTQYF. The CDR3 DNA is TGTGCCAGCAGTTTCTGGCAGGGGCGGCATACGCAGTATTTT.

The chain employs TRBV28 and TRBJ2-1; the D is unclear. This CDR3 spans 14 amino acids. V was cut by 3 bases and J by 4 bases, with 10 bases left in between. Germline assignment: CDR1 MDHEN and CDR2 SYDVKM. CDR3 sequence: CASSFLGRYNEQFF. CDR3 sequence (DNA): TGTGCCAGCAGTTTCTTAGGCCGATACAATGAGCAGTTCTTC.

The chain links TRBV5-4 to TRBJ2-5; 8 bases match TRBD2. J lost 5 bases, V lost 1 base, and 13 bases had no gene match. This CDR3 contains 17 residues. Germline assignment: CDR1 SGHNT and CDR2 YYREEE (reference sequence). The CDR3 spells CASSLTGGGKFGETQYF. The CDR3 DNA sequence: TGTGCCAGCAGCTTGACAGGCGGGGGGAAGTTTGGGGAGACCCAGTACTTC.

CDR3 region: CASSSWGLANTGELFF. The CDR3 region has the DNA TGTGCCAGCAGCTCATGGGGACTAGCGAACACCGGGGAGCTGTTTTTT. This sequence joins TRBV5-6 and TRBJ2-2; TRBD2 aligns across 8 bases. CDR1 and CDR2 from the germline V gene are SGHDT and YYEEEE. Losses at the gene ends were 3 bases for V and 0 bases for J; bases not matched to a gene: 4. The CDR3 is 16 amino acids.

This chain connects TRBV2 to TRBJ2-3; a possible D gene is TRBD1 (6 bases). V lost 4 bases, J lost 5 bases, and 16 bases lay in between. The germline CDR1 and CDR2 sequences are SNHLY and FYNNEI. The CDR3 extends over 15 amino acids. The CDR3: CASSVGLIGGDTQYF. The CDR3 nucleotides read TGTGCCAGCAGTGTTGGTTTGATAGGGGGAGATACGCAGTATTTT.

The rearrangement links TRBV2 to TRBJ2-3; 9 bases agree with TRBD2. The junction had 11 bases not matched to a gene; V was cut back by 2 bases and J by 5 bases. The CDR3 runs to 17 residues. Per the germline V gene, CDR1 is SNHLY and CDR2 is FYNNEI. The CDR3 DNA sequence: TGTGCCAGCAGTGAAAGCCCCCTAGCGGGGAGATTAGATACGCAGTATTTT. It specifies CASSESPLAGRLDTQYF.

The chain couples TRBV6-6 to TRBJ2-7; possibly TRBD1 for D (5 bases). CDR3 length: 12 residues. Trimming shortened V by 8 bases and J by 3 bases, and 11 bases separated the two germline ends. The V gene's germline CDR1 is MNHNY and CDR2 SVGAGI (reference sequence). CDR3 residues: CASAFRGYEQYF. Here the CDR3 DNA reads TGTGCCAGCGCCTTTAGGGGCTACGAGCAGTACTTC.

This chain connects TRBV5-1 to TRBJ1-5, with TRBD1 matching over 8 bases. This CDR3 has 16 residues. The V and J ends lost 0 bases and 5 bases, in that order; junction bases with no gene match: 7. Germline V gene data show CDR1 as SGHRS and CDR2 as YFSETQ. The CDR3 sequence: CASSLDAGGGHQPQHF. CDR3 sequence (DNA): TGCGCCAGCAGCTTGGATGCAGGGGGCGGCCATCAGCCCCAGCATTTT.

The J gene is TRBJ2-7, the V gene TRBV19; D not certain. V was shortened by 3 bases and J by 3 bases, with 6 bases between the two germline ends. Germline lookup yields CDR1 LNHDA and CDR2 SQIVND (reference sequence). The CDR3 is 12 amino acids. CDR3 sequence reads: CASSMPHYEQYF. CDR3 DNA sequence: TGTGCCAGTAGTATGCCCCACTACGAGCAGTACTTC. The full variable domain, completed using reference TRBV19 and TRBJ2-7, is DGGITQSPKYLFRKEGQNVTLSCEQNLNHDAMYWYRQDPGQGLRLIYYSQIVNDFQKGDIAEGYSVSREKKESFPLTVTSAQKNPTAFYLCASSMPHYEQYFGPGTRLTVT.

V usage is TRBV6-5 and J usage is TRBJ2-7; 10 bases fit TRBD1. CDR3 length: 13 amino acids. The germline CDR1 and CDR2 sequences are MNHEY and SVGAGI. J lost 11 bases, V lost 6 bases, and 10 bases had no gene match. As DNA, the CDR3 is TGTGCCAGCAGACAATTGACAGGGGGCAGTGAGTACTTC. Protein: CASRQLTGGSEYF.

The CDR3 DNA follows: TGTGCCAGCAGTTTATCCTACTCCTACGAGCAGTACTTC. It specifies CASSLSYSYEQYF. This chain uses TRBV28 with TRBJ2-7; D call uncertain. Germline V gene sequence: CDR1 MDHEN, CDR2 SYDVKM. This CDR3 has 13 amino acids. V lost 1 base, J lost 0 bases, and 4 bases lay in between.

V and J are TRBV15 and TRBJ2-7, with D unresolved. V dropped 5 bases and J dropped 2 bases, with 13 bases sitting between them. Per the germline V gene, CDR1 is LNHNV and CDR2 is YYDKDF (reference sequence). The CDR3 length is 14 residues. The CDR3 nucleotides read TGTGCCACCAGCTCCGGGCCCACACCCTACGAGCAGTACTTC. Encoded protein: CATSSGPTPYEQYF. The whole variable domain, remainder taken from reference TRBV15 and TRBJ2-7, is DAMVIQNPRYQVTQFGKPVTLSCSQTLNHNVMYWYQQKSSQAPKLLFHYYDKDFNNEADTPDNFQSRRPNTSFCFLDIRSPGLGDTAMYLCATSSGPTPYEQYFGPGTRLTVT.

V is TRBV5-4 and J is TRBJ2-7; D remains unclear. The V end was cut by 4 bases, the J end by 7 bases, with 9 bases between. This CDR3 has 11 amino acids. Germline V gene lookup returns CDR1 SGHNT and CDR2 YYREEE (reference sequence). CDR3 DNA sequence: TGTGCCAGCAGCGGGGTAGGGGAGCAGTACTTC. It yields the protein CASSGVGEQYF.

The chain couples TRBV9 to TRBJ2-3; D ambiguous. V shed 4 bases and J shed 6 bases, with 15 bases lying between them. Germline V gene data show CDR1 as SGDLS and CDR2 as YYNGEE. The CDR3 contains 14 residues. DNA for the CDR3: TGTGCCAGCAGCACGTGGACCGAACGGGATACGCAGTATTTT. This sequence encodes CASSTWTERDTQYF.

This chain links TRBV19 with TRBJ1-5, with D perhaps matching TRBD1 (6 bases). Germline V gene sequence: CDR1 LNHDA, CDR2 SQIVND (reference sequence). The CDR3 has 16 residues. The germline V and J ends were trimmed by 4 bases and 0 bases, with 13 bases remaining between them. DNA of the CDR3: TGTGCCAGTAGTACCAGGGGTTGGGATAGCAATCAGCCCCAGCATTTT. It is translated as CASSTRGWDSNQPQHF.

The J gene is TRBJ2-3, the V gene TRBV7-2; the D is unclear. Germline CDR1 is SGHTA and CDR2 is FQGNSA. The ends were cut back, 2 bases at V and 2 bases at J, with 8 bases in the middle. The CDR3 is 14 amino acids. The CDR3 is CASSLLSSTDTQYF. In DNA form, the CDR3 reads TGTGCCAGCAGCTTATTGAGTTCCACAGATACGCAGTATTTT.

The rearrangement links TRBV11-2 to TRBJ2-5; TRBD1 or TRBD2 may be the D gene (6 bases each). The CDR3 is made up of 15 amino acids. Trimming shortened V by 1 base and J by 2 bases, and 11 bases separated the two germline ends. Germline CDR1 reads SGHAT; CDR2 reads FQNNGV. CDR3 in DNA: TGTGCCAGCAGCTTAGTTAGGGGGGCTCAAGAGACCCAGTACTTC. Residues: CASSLVRGAQETQYF.

The CDR3: CASSLFAGDPNQPQHF. CDR3 DNA sequence: TGTGCCAGCAGTTTATTCGCGGGAGATCCCAATCAGCCCCAGCATTTT. This chain links TRBV27 with TRBJ1-5; D remains ambiguous. The CDR3 is 16 residues long. The V and J ends lost 1 base and 3 bases respectively, with 13 bases between them. CDR1 MNHEY and CDR2 SMNVEV come from the germline V gene (reference sequence).

This chain connects TRBV9 to TRBJ1-2, with 7 bases identical to TRBD1. V was pared by 3 bases and J by 5 bases, with 10 bases of the junction left unmatched. The CDR3 has 15 amino acids. Germline V gene sequence: CDR1 SGDLS, CDR2 YYNGEE. CDR3 region: CASSGQGYGLYGYTF. Written as DNA, the CDR3 is TGTGCCAGCAGCGGACAGGGTTACGGTTTGTATGGCTACACCTTC.

This clone was seen more than once but under ten times. CDR3 residues: CASSPLGGWQETQYF. CDR3 nucleotide sequence: TGTGCCAGCAGCCCCCTTGGGGGTTGGCAAGAGACCCAGTACTTC. The chain uses TRBV11-2 and TRBJ2-5, with D possibly called TRBD1 or TRBD2 (5 bases each). The CDR3 has 15 residues. V was clipped by 5 bases and J by 2 bases, with 15 bases between them. Germline assignment: CDR1 SGHAT and CDR2 FQNNGV. Drawing the rest from reference TRBV11-2 and TRBJ2-5, the complete variable domain is EAGVAQSPRYKIIEKRQSVAFWCNPISGHATLYWYQQILGQGPKLLIQFQNNGVVDDSQLPKDRFSAERLKGVDSTLKIQPAKLEDSAVYLCASSPLGGWQETQYFGPGTRLLVL.

This chain uses TRBV7-6 with TRBJ1-2; D gene ambiguous. Trimming took off 1 base at V and 5 bases at J, with 17 bases between the two ends. The CDR3 sequence is 16 residues long. CDR1 and CDR2 (germline): SGHVS, FNYEAQ. Here the CDR3 reads CASSLETSPAAYGYTF. CDR3 nucleotides: TGTGCCAGCAGCTTAGAGACCAGCCCAGCTGCGTATGGCTACACCTTC. Variable domain in full (rest from reference TRBV7-6 and TRBJ1-2): GAGVSQSPRYKVTKRGQDVALRCDPISGHVSLYWYRQALGQGPEFLTYFNYEAQQDKSGLPNDRFSAERPEGSISTLTIQRTEQRDSAMYRCASSLETSPAAYGYTFGSGTRLTVV.

The chain combines TRBV10-3 with TRBJ2-5, with D maybe TRBD1 (6 bases). Looked up from germline, CDR1 is ENHRY and CDR2 is SYGVKD. CDR3 length equals 14 residues. The germline V and J ends were trimmed by 5 bases and 1 base, with 11 bases remaining between them. CDR3 in amino acids: CAISKTGRQETQYF. CDR3 in DNA: TGTGCCATCAGTAAGACAGGTCGCCAAGAGACCCAGTACTTC.

V gene TRBV9 combines with J gene TRBJ1-2; D possibly corresponds to TRBD1 (6 bases). V lost 0 bases to trimming and J lost 7 bases, with 13 bases between them. CDR3 size: 14 residues. Germline-derived CDR1 and CDR2 are SGDLS and YYNGEE. CDR3 bases: TGTGCCAGCAGCGTAGGCCGCGGGACACTTGGCTACACCTTC. Translated: CASSVGRGTLGYTF.

The rearrangement uses TRBV7-6 and TRBJ2-7; perhaps D is TRBD1 or TRBD2 (5 bases each). The CDR3 is 18 residues long. V dropped 2 bases and J dropped 4 bases, with 24 bases sitting between them. Germline V gene data show CDR1 as SGHVS and CDR2 as FNYEAQ. The CDR3 DNA sequence: TGTGCCAGCAGCTTAAGTGGGGGTAGTGGACTGGCCCTATACGAGCAGTACTTC. Amino acid sequence: CASSLSGGSGLALYEQYF.

CDR3 nucleotide sequence: TGTGCCAGCAGCCGGGACAGGGGCGGCGGAAACACCATATATTTT. Translated: CASSRDRGGGNTIYF. V and J are TRBV7-9 and TRBJ1-3; 10 positions match TRBD1. V lost 5 bases to trimming and J lost 4 bases; unmatched junction nucleotides: 5. Germline CDR1 reads SEHNR; CDR2 reads FQNEAQ (reference sequence). CDR3 length equals 15 residues.

The chain combines TRBV5-4 with TRBJ2-3; D uncertain. Trimming removed 0 bases from V and 4 bases from J, with 6 bases in between. The CDR3 is made up of 13 amino acids. Germline V gene data show CDR1 as SGHNT and CDR2 as YYREEE (reference sequence). CDR3 bases: TGTGCCAGCAGCTTGGTCCCTCCAGATACGCAGTATTTT. It yields the protein CASSLVPPDTQYF.

V is TRBV9 and J is TRBJ2-5, with D possibly TRBD1 on 6 matching bases. The CDR3 has 16 residues. Trimming stripped 0 bases from V and 1 base from J, with 13 bases between. From germline, CDR1 is SGDLS and CDR2 YYNGEE. CDR3 sequence: CASSVDQGPFQETQYF. The CDR3 DNA follows: TGTGCCAGCAGCGTAGATCAGGGGCCCTTCCAAGAGACCCAGTACTTC.

The chain uses TRBV7-2 and TRBJ1-2, with TRBD1 as a possible D gene (5 bases). The CDR3 has 15 amino acids. The germline V and J ends were trimmed by 2 bases and 4 bases, with 14 bases remaining between them. The germline gives CDR1 SGHTA, CDR2 FQGNSA. Here the CDR3 DNA reads TGTGCCAGCAGCTTATTTGCAGGGCCAGGCTATGGCTACACCTTC. Translation gives CASSLFAGPGYGYTF.